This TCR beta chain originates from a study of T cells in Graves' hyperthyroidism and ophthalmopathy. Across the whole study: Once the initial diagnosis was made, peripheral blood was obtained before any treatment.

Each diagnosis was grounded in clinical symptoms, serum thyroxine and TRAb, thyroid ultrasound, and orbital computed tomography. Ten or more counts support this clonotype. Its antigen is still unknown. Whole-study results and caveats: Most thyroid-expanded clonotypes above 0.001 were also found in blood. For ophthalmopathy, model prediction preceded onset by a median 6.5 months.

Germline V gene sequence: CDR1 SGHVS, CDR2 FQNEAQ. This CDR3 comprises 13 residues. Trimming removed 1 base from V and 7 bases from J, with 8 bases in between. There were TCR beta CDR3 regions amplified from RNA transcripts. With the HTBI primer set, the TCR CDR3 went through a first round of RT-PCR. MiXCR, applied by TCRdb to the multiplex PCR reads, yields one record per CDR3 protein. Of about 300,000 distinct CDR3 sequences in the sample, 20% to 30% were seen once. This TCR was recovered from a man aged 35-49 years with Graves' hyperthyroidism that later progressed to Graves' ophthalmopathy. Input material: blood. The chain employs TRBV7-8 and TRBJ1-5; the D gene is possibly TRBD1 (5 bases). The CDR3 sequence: CASSLGAGQPQHF. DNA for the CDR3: TGTGCCAGCAGCTTAGGGGCAGGGCAGCCCCAGCATTTT.